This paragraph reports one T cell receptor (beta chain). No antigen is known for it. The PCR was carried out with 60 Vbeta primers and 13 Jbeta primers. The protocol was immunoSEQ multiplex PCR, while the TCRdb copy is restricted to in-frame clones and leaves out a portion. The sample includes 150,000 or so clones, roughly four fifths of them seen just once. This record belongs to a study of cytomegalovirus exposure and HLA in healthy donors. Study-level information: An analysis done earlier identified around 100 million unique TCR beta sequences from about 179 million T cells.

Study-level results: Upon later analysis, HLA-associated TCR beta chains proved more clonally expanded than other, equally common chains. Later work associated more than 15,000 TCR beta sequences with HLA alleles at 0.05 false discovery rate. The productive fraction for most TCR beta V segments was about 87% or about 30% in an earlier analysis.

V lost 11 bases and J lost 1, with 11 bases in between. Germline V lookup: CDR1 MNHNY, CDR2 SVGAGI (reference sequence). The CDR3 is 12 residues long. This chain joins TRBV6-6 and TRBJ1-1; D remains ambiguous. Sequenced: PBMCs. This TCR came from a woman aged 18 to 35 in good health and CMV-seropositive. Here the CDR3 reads CASEAGNTEAFF. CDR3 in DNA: TGTGCCTCTGAGGCCGGGAACACTGAAGCTTTCTTT.